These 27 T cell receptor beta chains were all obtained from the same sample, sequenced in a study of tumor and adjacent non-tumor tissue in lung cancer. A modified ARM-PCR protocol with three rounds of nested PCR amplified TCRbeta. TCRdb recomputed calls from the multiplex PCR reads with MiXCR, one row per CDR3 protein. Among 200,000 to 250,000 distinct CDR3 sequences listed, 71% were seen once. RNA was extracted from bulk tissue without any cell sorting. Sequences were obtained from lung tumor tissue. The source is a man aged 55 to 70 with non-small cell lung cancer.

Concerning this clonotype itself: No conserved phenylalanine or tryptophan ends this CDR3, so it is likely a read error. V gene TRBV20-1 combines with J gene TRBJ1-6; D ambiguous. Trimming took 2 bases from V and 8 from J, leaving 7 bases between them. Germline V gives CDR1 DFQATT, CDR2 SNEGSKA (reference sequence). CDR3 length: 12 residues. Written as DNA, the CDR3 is TGCAGTGCTAGAAGGCAGGATTCACCCCTCCACTAT. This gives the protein CSARRQDSPLHY.

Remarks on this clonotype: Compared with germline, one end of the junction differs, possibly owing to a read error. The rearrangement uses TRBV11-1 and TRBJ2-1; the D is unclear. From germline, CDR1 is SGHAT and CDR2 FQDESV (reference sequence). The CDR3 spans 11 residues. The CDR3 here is CASNLCAEQFF. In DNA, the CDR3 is TGTGCTAGCAACTTATGTGCTGAGCAGTTCTTC.

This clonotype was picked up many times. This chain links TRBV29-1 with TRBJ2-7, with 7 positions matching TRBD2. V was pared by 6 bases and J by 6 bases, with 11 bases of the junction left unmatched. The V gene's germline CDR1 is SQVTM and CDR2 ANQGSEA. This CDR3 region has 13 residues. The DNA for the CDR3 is TGCAGCGTGGGAGGGGTGGGAACCCCCGAGCAGTACTTC. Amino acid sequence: CSVGGVGTPEQYF.

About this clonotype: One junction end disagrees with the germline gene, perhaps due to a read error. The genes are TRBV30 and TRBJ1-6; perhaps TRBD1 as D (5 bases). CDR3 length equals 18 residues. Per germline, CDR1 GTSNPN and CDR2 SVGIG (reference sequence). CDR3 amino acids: CASSSGTFTGSYNSALHF. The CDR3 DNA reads TGTGCCTCCTCGTCCGGGACCTTTACGGGCTCCTATAATTCAGCCCTCCACTTT.

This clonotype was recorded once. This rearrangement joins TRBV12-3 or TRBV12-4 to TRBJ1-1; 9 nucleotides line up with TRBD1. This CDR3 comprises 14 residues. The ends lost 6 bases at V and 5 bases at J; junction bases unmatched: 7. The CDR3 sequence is CASRSGQGRTEAFF. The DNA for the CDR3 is TGTGCCAGCAGGAGTGGACAGGGGAGGACTGAAGCTTTCTTT.

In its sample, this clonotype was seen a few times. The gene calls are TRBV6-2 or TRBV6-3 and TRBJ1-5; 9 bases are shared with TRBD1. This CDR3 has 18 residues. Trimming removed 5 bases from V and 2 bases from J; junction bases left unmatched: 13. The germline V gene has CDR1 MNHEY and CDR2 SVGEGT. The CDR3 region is CASSIDRGGYGGNQPQHF. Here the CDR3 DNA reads TGTGCCAGCAGTATAGACAGGGGGGGTTACGGGGGCAATCAGCCCCAGCATTTT.

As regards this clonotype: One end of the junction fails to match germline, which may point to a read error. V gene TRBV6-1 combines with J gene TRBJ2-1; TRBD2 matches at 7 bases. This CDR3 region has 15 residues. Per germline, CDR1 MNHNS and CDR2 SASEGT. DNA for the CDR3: TGTGCCAGCAGTGATGCTACGGGAGGTCACAATGTGCAGTTCTTC. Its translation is CASSDATGGHNVQFF.

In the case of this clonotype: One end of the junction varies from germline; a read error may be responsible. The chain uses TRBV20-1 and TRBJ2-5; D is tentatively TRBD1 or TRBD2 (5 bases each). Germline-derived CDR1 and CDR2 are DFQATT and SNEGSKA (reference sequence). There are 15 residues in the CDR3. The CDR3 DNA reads TGTAGTGCTAGAGATGTGAGGGGCGAACAAGGGACCCAGTACTTC. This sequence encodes CSARDVRGEQGTQYF.

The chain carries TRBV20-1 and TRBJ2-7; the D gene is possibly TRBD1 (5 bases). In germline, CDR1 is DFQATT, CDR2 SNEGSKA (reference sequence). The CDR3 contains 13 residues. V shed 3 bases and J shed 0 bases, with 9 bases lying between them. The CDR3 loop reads CSARGLFSYEQYF. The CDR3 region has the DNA TGCAGTGCTAGGGGGCTGTTCTCCTACGAGCAGTACTTC.

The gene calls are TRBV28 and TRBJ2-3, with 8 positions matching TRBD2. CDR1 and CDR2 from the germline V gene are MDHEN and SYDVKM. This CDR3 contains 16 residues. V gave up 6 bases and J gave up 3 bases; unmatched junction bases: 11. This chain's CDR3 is CASSRHSGGPTDTQYF. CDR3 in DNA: TGTGCCAGCAGCCGCCACTCGGGAGGGCCGACAGATACGCAGTATTTT. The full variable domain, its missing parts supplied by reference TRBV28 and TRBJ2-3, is DVKVTQSSRYLVKRTGEKVFLECVQDMDHENMFWYRQDPGLGLRLIYFSYDVKMKEKGDIPEGYSVSREKKERFSLILESASTNQTSMYLCASSRHSGGPTDTQYFGPGTRLTVL.

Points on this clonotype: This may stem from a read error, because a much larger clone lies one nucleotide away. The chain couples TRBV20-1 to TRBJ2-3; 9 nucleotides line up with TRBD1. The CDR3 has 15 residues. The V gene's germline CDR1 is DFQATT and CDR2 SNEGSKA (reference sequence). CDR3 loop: CSARDSGQGLDKQYF. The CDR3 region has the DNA TGCAGTGCTAGAGATAGCGGACAGGGGTTAGATAAGCAGTATTTT.

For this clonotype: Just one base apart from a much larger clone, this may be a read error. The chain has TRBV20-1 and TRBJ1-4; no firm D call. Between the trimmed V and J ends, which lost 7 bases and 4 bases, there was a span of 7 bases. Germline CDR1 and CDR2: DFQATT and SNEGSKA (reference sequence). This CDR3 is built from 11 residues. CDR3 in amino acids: CSGQVNEKLFF. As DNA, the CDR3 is TGCAGTGGGCAGGTTAATGAAAAACTGTTTTTT.

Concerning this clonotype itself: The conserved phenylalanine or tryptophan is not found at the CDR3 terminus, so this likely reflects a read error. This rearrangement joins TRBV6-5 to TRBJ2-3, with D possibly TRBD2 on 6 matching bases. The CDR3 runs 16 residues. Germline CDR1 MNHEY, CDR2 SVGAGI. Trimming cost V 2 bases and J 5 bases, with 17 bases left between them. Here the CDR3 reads CASSYVSGGPRDTQYS. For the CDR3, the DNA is TGTGCCAGCAGTTACGTGAGCGGAGGGCCGCGAGATACGCAGTATTCT.

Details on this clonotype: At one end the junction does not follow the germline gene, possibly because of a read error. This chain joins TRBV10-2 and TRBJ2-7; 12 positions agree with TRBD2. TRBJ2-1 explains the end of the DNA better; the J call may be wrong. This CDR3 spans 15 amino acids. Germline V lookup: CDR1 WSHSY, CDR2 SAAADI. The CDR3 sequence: CASSEPGLAGYGQFF. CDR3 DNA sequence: TGCGCCAGTAGTGAGCCGGGACTAGCGGGTTACGGGCAGTTCTTC.

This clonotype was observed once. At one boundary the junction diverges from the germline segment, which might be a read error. The CDR3 loop is CASSRRQGAINEKLFF. CDR3 DNA: TGCGCCAGTAGCCGGCGGCAGGGCGCAATTAATGAAAAACTGTTTTTT. The rearrangement joins TRBV4-3 to TRBJ1-4; D may be TRBD1 (5 bases). The germline gives CDR1 LGHNA, CDR2 YSLEER. CDR3 length: 16 amino acids.

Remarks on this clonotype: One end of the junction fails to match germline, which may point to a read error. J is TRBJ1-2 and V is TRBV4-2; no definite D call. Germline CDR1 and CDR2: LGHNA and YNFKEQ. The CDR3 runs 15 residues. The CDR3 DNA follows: TGTGCCAGCAACCAAGATGGTCGTGGGGACTATGGCTACACCTTC. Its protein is CASNQDGRGDYGYTF.

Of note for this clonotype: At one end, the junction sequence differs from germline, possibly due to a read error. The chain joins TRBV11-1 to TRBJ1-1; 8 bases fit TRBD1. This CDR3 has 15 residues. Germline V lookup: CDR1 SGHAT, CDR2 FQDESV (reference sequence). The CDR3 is CAGSEGQVGNTEAFF. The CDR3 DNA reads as TGTGCCGGCAGCGAGGGACAGGTGGGGAACACTGAAGCTTTCTTT.

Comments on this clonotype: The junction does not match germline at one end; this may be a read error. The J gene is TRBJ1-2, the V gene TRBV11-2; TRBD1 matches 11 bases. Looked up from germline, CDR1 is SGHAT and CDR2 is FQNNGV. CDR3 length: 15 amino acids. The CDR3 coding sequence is TGTGCCACCAGCGTCCCCTCGGGACAGGGGGGTGGCTACACCTTC. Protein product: CATSVPSGQGGGYTF.

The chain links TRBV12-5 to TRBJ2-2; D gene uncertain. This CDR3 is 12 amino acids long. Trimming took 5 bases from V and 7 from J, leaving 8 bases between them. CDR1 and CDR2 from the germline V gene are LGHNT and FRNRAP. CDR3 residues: CASGQDVGELFF. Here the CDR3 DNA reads TGTGCTAGTGGTCAAGACGTCGGGGAGCTGTTTTTT.

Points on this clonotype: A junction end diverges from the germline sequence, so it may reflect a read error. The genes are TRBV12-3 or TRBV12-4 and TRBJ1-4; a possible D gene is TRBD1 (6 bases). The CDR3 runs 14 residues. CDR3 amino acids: CASSQGQGNERLFF. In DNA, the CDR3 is TGTGCTAGCAGTCAGGGGCAGGGTAATGAAAGACTGTTTTTT.

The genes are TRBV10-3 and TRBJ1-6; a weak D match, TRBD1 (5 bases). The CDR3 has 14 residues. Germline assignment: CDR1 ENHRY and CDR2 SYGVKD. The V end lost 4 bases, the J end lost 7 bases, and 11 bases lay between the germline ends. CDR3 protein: CAISVQGVNSPLHF. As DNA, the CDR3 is TGTGCCATCAGTGTTCAGGGAGTGAATTCACCCCTCCACTTT.

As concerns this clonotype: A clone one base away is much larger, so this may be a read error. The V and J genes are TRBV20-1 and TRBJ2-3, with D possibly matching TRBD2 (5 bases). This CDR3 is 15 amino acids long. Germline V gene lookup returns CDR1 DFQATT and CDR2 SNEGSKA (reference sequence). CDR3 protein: CTARLLSARTDTQYF. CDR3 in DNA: TGCACTGCTAGACTACTTAGCGCCCGCACAGATACGCAGTATTTT.

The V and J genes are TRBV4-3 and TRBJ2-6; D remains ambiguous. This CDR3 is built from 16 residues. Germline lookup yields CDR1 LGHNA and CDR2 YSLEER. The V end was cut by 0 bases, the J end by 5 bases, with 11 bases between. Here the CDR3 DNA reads TGCGCCAGCAGCCAAGAGGCGAAGTCTCGGGCCAACGTCCTGACTTTC. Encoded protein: CASSQEAKSRANVLTF.

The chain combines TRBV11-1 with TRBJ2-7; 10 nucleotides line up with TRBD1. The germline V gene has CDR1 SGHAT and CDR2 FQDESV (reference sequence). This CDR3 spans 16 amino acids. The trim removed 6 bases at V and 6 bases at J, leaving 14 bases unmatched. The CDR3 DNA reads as TGTGCCAGCAGTGGACGCCGGTTGACAGGGGGCTCCGAGCAGTACTTC. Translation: CASSGRRLTGGSEQYF.

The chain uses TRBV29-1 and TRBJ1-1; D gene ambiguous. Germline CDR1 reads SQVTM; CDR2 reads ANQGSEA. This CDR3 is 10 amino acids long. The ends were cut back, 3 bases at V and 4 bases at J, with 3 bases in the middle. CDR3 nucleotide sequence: TGCAGCGTTGAGAGCACTGAAGCTTTCTTT. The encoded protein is CSVESTEAFF.

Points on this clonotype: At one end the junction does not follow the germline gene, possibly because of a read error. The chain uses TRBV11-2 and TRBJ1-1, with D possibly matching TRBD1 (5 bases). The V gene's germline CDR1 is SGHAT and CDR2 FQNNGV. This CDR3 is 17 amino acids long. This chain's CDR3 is CASNLGTFYRTNTEAFF. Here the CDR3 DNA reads TGTGCCAGCAACTTAGGGACCTTTTATCGGACGAACACTGAAGCTTTCTTT.

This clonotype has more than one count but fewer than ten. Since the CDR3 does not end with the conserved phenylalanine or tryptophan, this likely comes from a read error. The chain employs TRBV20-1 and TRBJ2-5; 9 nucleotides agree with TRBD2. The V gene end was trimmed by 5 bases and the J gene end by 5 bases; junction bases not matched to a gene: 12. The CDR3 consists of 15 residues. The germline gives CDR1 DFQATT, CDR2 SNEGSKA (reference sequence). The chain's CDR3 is CSAEASGIMGETQYL. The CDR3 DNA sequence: TGCAGTGCTGAAGCTAGCGGGATAATGGGGGAGACCCAGTACTTA.